This entry describes one T cell receptor beta chain. Its antigen remains unknown. These data are taken from a study of molecular identifiers for immune sequencing clone quantification. Study observations and caveats: In naive cells, clones above 20 RNA copies held under 1% of molecules, whereas in effector cells they held over 99%. Single-cell amounts of spiked Jurkat TCR RNA were reportedly detectable among some 1 million naive cells.

Previously described methods and listed TCR primers were used for bulk TCR libraries. Via MiXCR, TCRdb re-called the PCR reads, giving one row per CDR3 protein. Among tens of thousands of distinct CDR3 sequences listed, about 23% were seen once. CDR3 length: 17 residues. In germline, CDR1 is LNHNV, CDR2 YYDKDF (reference sequence). V lost 3 bases and J lost 1; bases outside the gene matches: 7. The sample consisted of naive CD8+ T cells from blood, with Jurkat cell RNA spiked in. Subset defined: FACS-sorted CD8+CD4-CCR7+CD45RA+ naive T cells. The gene calls are TRBV15 and TRBJ2-1, with 9 bases identical to TRBD2. The TCR sequence derives from a human donor in good health. Some libraries in this study had Jurkat cell RNA spiked in. The CDR3 loop is CATSSDSGSLSYNEQFF. The CDR3 nucleotides read TGTGCCACCAGCAGTGATAGCGGGAGTTTGTCCTACAATGAGCAGTTCTTC.